The 29 T cell receptor beta chains below were found in one sample sequenced in a study of cytomegalovirus exposure and HLA in healthy donors. Primers for the PCR totalled 60 Vbeta and 13 Jbeta. Sequencing was performed with immunoSEQ multiplex PCR; in TCRdb, only in-frame clones are kept and a portion is missing. Of some 180,000 clones listed, approximately 80% were seen once; the top ten hold about 1.5%. Input material: PBMCs. The receptors here all came from a young woman in good health and CMV-seronegative.

Written as DNA, the CDR3 is TGTGCCAGCAGCCCGAACGCCCCCCGCCTGGGGGGACCTTATGGCTACACCTTC. Translation gives CASSPNAPRLGGPYGYTF. J is TRBJ1-2 and V is TRBV5-6, with D tentatively TRBD1 (5 bases). There are 18 residues in the CDR3. Germline V gene data show CDR1 as SGHDT and CDR2 as YYEEEE. The V end lost 4 bases, the J end lost 5 bases, and 27 bases lay between the germline ends.

The rearrangement uses TRBV28 and TRBJ2-3; 8 bases match TRBD2. The CDR3 spans 14 residues. Losses at the gene ends were 5 bases for V and 2 bases for J; bases not matched to a gene: 3. CDR1 MDHEN and CDR2 SYDVKM come from the germline V gene. The CDR3 spells CASSSGSPTDTQYF. The CDR3, as DNA: TGTGCCAGCAGTAGCGGGAGTCCCACAGATACGCAGTATTTT.

In this sample, this clone turned up a few times. The chain recombines TRBV6-5 with TRBJ1-2; 9 bases agree with TRBD1. V lost 0 bases to trimming and J lost 8 bases; unmatched junction nucleotides: 4. The CDR3 consists of 14 residues. Germline V lookup: CDR1 MNHEY, CDR2 SVGAGI. CDR3 loop: CASSYSQGAHGYTF. The CDR3 DNA is TGTGCCAGCAGTTACTCACAGGGGGCCCACGGCTACACCTTC.

The chain carries TRBV28 and TRBJ1-2, with D possibly TRBD1 on 5 matching bases. Per germline, CDR1 MDHEN and CDR2 SYDVKM. Trimming stripped 7 bases from V and 4 bases from J, with 10 bases between. There are 12 residues in the CDR3. DNA for the CDR3: TGTGCCAGCACAGGACAAACCTATGGCTACACCTTC. This codes for CASTGQTYGYTF.

The rearrangement uses TRBV28 and TRBJ2-3, with 10 bases lining up with TRBD2. V gave up 8 bases and J gave up 6 bases; unmatched junction bases: 17. Looked up from germline, CDR1 is MDHEN and CDR2 is SYDVKM. The CDR3 totals 17 residues. The CDR3 region is CASDFSGTSGNKDTQYF. Here the CDR3 DNA reads TGTGCCAGCGACTTTTCCGGTACTAGCGGGAACAAGGATACGCAGTATTTT.

V and J are TRBV29-1 and TRBJ1-5; no reliable D call. V shed 4 bases and J shed 1 base, with 5 bases lying between them. Germline V gene sequence: CDR1 SQVTM, CDR2 ANQGSEA. This CDR3 spans 12 amino acids. The CDR3 DNA reads TGCAGCGTTGCGGGGAGCAATCAGCCCCAGCATTTT. It is translated as CSVAGSNQPQHF.

The chain carries TRBV29-1 and TRBJ1-4; 7 nucleotides agree with TRBD1. Trimming took 6 bases from V and 8 from J; bases not matched to a gene: 15. The CDR3 is made up of 15 amino acids. Per the germline V gene, CDR1 is SQVTM and CDR2 is ANQGSEA. The CDR3, as DNA: TGCAGCGTGGGGGGACGACAGGGTGGGCGGGAAAAACTGTTTTTT. Its translation: CSVGGRQGGREKLFF.

The CDR3 sequence is CASSSGQGVDTGELFF. In DNA, the CDR3 is TGTGCCAGCAGTTCGGGACAGGGGGTCGACACCGGGGAGCTGTTTTTT. The chain couples TRBV28 to TRBJ2-2; 11 nucleotides match TRBD1. The CDR3 sequence is 16 residues long. In germline, CDR1 is MDHEN, CDR2 SYDVKM. V lost 4 bases and J lost 3; bases outside the gene matches: 4.

This chain uses TRBV19 with TRBJ1-5; 7 nucleotides align to TRBD1. The CDR3 has 17 amino acids. CDR1 is LNHDA and CDR2 is SQIVND in the germline V gene (reference sequence). With 1 base clipped from V and 4 bases from J, the junction kept 10 bases outside the gene matches. The CDR3 loop is CASSIGNIGTVNQPQHF. CDR3 coding DNA: TGTGCCAGTAGTATAGGGAATATCGGGACAGTTAATCAGCCCCAGCATTTT.

This clone has just one count. The CDR3 sequence is CASSYQGNQPQHF. CDR3 nucleotide sequence: TGTGCCAGCAGCTATCAGGGCAATCAGCCCCAGCATTTT. V gene TRBV5-6 combines with J gene TRBJ1-5, with D uncertain. This CDR3 has 13 amino acids. V gave up 3 bases and J gave up 2 bases, with 6 bases separating them. The germline V gene encodes CDR1 SGHDT and CDR2 YYEEEE.

The J gene is TRBJ1-2, the V gene TRBV28; 8 positions agree with TRBD1. V lost 5 bases, J lost 8 bases, and 13 bases stayed unmatched. The germline gives CDR1 MDHEN, CDR2 SYDVKM. This CDR3 region has 15 residues. The CDR3 coding sequence is TGTGCCAGCAGTCTCCTAGGCGGACAGGGAAACGGCTACACCTTC. This sequence encodes CASSLLGGQGNGYTF.

V usage is TRBV4-1 and J usage is TRBJ1-1; D unresolved. Looked up from germline, CDR1 is MGHRA and CDR2 is YSYEKL. The CDR3 runs to 14 residues. The V gene lost 3 bases and the J gene lost 4 bases, with 12 bases spanning the gap. DNA for the CDR3: TGCGCCAGCAGCCAGTTTTCGCAGTTCACTGAAGCTTTCTTT. It translates to CASSQFSQFTEAFF.

This clone was seen only a few times. This CDR3 is CASSLVWWGTSRAGELFF. CDR3 nucleotide sequence: TGTGCCAGCAGCTTAGTATGGTGGGGGACTAGCCGCGCCGGGGAGCTGTTTTTT. The gene calls are TRBV7-2 and TRBJ2-2; 9 bases align to TRBD2. From germline, CDR1 is SGHTA and CDR2 FQGNSA. Trimming at V came to 1 base and at J to 6 bases, leaving 12 bases not matched to a gene. This CDR3 region has 18 residues.

This clone was counted between two and nine times. This sequence joins TRBV19 and TRBJ1-5, with a weak D call TRBD1 (6 bases). V lost 4 bases to trimming and J lost 5 bases, with 12 bases between them. This CDR3 region has 14 residues. Per the germline V gene, CDR1 is LNHDA and CDR2 is SQIVND (reference sequence). CDR3 region: CASSTGADYQPQHF. DNA of the CDR3: TGTGCCAGTAGTACAGGGGCCGACTATCAGCCCCAGCATTTT.

The chain has TRBV5-4 and TRBJ2-1, with D possibly matching TRBD1 (6 bases). With 1 base removed from V and 2 bases from J, the gap between germline ends came to 10 bases. From germline, CDR1 is SGHNT and CDR2 YYREEE (reference sequence). The CDR3 has 15 residues. Here the CDR3 DNA reads TGTGCCAGCAGCTTGTTTCAGGGGACCTACAATGAGCAGTTCTTC. It codes for CASSLFQGTYNEQFF.

This clone was counted a few times. The V and J genes are TRBV2 and TRBJ1-2; 9 positions agree with TRBD1. Germline values: CDR1 SNHLY, CDR2 FYNNEI. After removal of 4 bases from V and 4 bases from J, the junction contained 1 base not matched to a gene. The CDR3 has 13 amino acids. The CDR3 loop is CASSGDRAYGYTF. The CDR3 DNA follows: TGTGCCAGCAGTGGGGACAGGGCCTATGGCTACACCTTC.

This rearrangement joins TRBV19 to TRBJ2-1; tentative D call: TRBD1 (6 bases). Germline CDR1 and CDR2: LNHDA and SQIVND (reference sequence). Between the trimmed V and J ends, which lost 5 bases and 1 base, there was a span of 15 bases. The CDR3 is 16 amino acids. The CDR3 loop reads CASSAPGRGSYNEQFF. DNA for the CDR3: TGTGCCAGTAGTGCCCCAGGCAGGGGTTCCTACAATGAGCAGTTCTTC.

This clone appeared a few times. V and J are TRBV5-6 and TRBJ2-2, with 7 bases fitting TRBD2. From germline, CDR1 is SGHDT and CDR2 YYEEEE. J lost 3 bases, V lost 0 bases, and 5 bases had no gene match. The CDR3 totals 16 residues. Here the CDR3 DNA reads TGTGCCAGCAGCTTGGCTGCTAGCGGTGACACCGGGGAGCTGTTTTTT. Residues: CASSLAASGDTGELFF.

V is TRBV6-5 and J is TRBJ2-5, with D uncertain. Germline V gene sequence: CDR1 MNHEY, CDR2 SVGAGI. Trimming removed 7 bases from V and 6 bases from J, with 21 bases in between. The CDR3 extends over 15 amino acids. Here the CDR3 reads CASNPSGPSDKTQYF. In nucleotides, the CDR3 is TGTGCCAGCAATCCCTCTGGGCCGAGTGATAAGACCCAGTACTTC.

This chain links TRBV30 with TRBJ1-5, with a possible D match to TRBD1 (6 bases). Germline assignment: CDR1 GTSNPN and CDR2 SVGIG (reference sequence). This CDR3 is 14 amino acids long. Trimming left V 1 base short and J 4 bases short, with 11 bases between. This CDR3 is CAWSEGTRNQPQHF. CDR3 nucleotide sequence: TGTGCCTGGAGTGAAGGGACAAGAAATCAGCCCCAGCATTTT.

This clone was counted a few times. V gene TRBV7-2 combines with J gene TRBJ2-1; D gene unclear. V gave up 6 bases and J gave up 5 bases, with 8 bases separating them. The CDR3 totals 12 residues. CDR1 and CDR2 from the germline V gene are SGHTA and FQGNSA. In nucleotides, the CDR3 is TGTGCCAGCAGTTACTTCGACAATGAGCAGTTCTTC. It codes for CASSYFDNEQFF. The entire variable domain, with the rest obtained from reference TRBV7-2 and TRBJ2-1, is as follows: GAGVSQSPSNKVTEKGKDVELRCDPISGHTALYWYRQSLGQGLEFLIYFQGNSAPDKSGLPSDRFSAERTGGSVSTLTIQRTQQEDSAVYLCASSYFDNEQFFGPGTRLTVL.

The V gene is TRBV5-4, the J gene TRBJ1-4; D possibly corresponds to TRBD1 (6 bases). Trimming cost V 1 base and J 8 bases, with 12 bases left between them. Germline CDR1 SGHNT, CDR2 YYREEE (reference sequence). This CDR3 has 14 residues. The CDR3 region has the DNA TGTGCCAGCAGCTTGTGGGGACAAGGGGAAAAACTGTTTTTT. It translates to CASSLWGQGEKLFF.

The chain carries TRBV7-9 and TRBJ2-3; unclear D gene. Germline CDR1 is SEHNR and CDR2 is FQNEAQ (reference sequence). This CDR3 is 12 amino acids long. Trimming pared 3 bases from V and 7 bases from J, leaving 8 bases between. The DNA for the CDR3 is TGTGCCAGCAGCTTTTTATTTCATACGCAGTATTTT. This translates into CASSFLFHTQYF.

This clone occurred a few times. The chain recombines TRBV4-3 with TRBJ1-4; D remains ambiguous. Trimming left V 0 bases short and J 8 bases short, with 25 bases between. Germline loops: CDR1 LGHNA, CDR2 YSLEER. The CDR3 loop spans 19 amino acids. CDR3 in amino acids: CASSQDRFTTPGWKEKLFF. The DNA of the CDR3 is TGCGCCAGCAGCCAAGATCGATTCACAACCCCGGGGTGGAAGGAAAAACTGTTTTTT.

The chain combines TRBV13 with TRBJ2-1; a possible D gene is TRBD2 (6 bases). The germline V gene has CDR1 PRHDT and CDR2 FYEKMQ (reference sequence). CDR3 length: 12 residues. Trimming pared 5 bases from V and 10 bases from J, leaving 12 bases between. The CDR3 sequence is CASSGGDLEQFF. CDR3 nucleotides: TGTGCCAGCAGCGGCGGGGACCTCGAGCAGTTCTTC.

This chain uses TRBV6-6 with TRBJ2-7; 11 bases line up with TRBD2. V dropped 4 bases and J dropped 6; count of bases not matched to a gene: 11. Germline values: CDR1 MNHNY, CDR2 SVGAGI (reference sequence). This CDR3 region has 16 residues. CDR3 sequence reads: CASSSRLAGTSGEQYF. Here the CDR3 DNA reads TGTGCCAGCAGTTCAAGACTAGCGGGGACTTCCGGCGAGCAGTACTTC.

This clone was recorded only once. This chain connects TRBV5-4 to TRBJ2-3; 10 bases map to TRBD2. In germline, CDR1 is SGHNT, CDR2 YYREEE (reference sequence). Trimming at V came to 6 bases and at J to 0 bases, leaving 7 bases not matched to a gene. The CDR3 spans 16 residues. CDR3 sequence: CASTELAGTSTDTQYF. CDR3 nucleotides: TGTGCCAGCACCGAACTAGCGGGAACTAGCACAGATACGCAGTATTTT.

V gene TRBV5-6 combines with J gene TRBJ2-1; 11 bases agree with TRBD2. V was clipped by 3 bases and J by 13 bases; unmatched bases: 15. Germline values: CDR1 SGHDT, CDR2 YYEEEE. This CDR3 region has 16 residues. The CDR3, as DNA: TGTGCCAGCAGCTCCCTACAAAAGACTAGCGGGAAAACCCAGTTCTTC. This codes for CASSSLQKTSGKTQFF.

The CDR3 region is CASSISEGSYEQYF. The CDR3 DNA is TGTGCCAGCTCCATTTCAGAGGGCTCCTACGAGCAGTACTTC. The chain is built from TRBV18 and TRBJ2-7, with a tentative D call TRBD2 (5 bases). The germline CDR1 and CDR2 sequences are KGHSH and LQKENI. Trimming removed 6 bases from V and 0 bases from J, with 12 bases in between. This CDR3 has 14 amino acids. The full variable domain, in which reference TRBV18 and TRBJ2-7 provide the parts outside the CDR3, is NAGVMQNPRHLVRRRGQEARLRCSPMKGHSHVYWYRQLPEEGLKFMVYLQKENIIDESGMPKERFSAEFPKEGPSILRIQQVVRGDSAAYFCASSISEGSYEQYFGPGTRLTVT.